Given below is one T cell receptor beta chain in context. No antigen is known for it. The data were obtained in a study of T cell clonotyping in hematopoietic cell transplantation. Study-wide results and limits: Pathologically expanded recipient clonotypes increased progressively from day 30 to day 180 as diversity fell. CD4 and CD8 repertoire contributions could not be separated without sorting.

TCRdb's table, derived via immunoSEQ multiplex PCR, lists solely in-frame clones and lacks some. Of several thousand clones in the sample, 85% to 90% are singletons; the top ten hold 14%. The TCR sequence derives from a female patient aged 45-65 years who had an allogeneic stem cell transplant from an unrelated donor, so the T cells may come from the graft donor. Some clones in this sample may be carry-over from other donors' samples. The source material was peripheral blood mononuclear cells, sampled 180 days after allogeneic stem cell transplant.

The CDR3 spells CASSPLAGLSDEQYF. In DNA form, the CDR3 reads TGTGCCAGCAGCCCCTTGGCTGGGTTAAGCGACGAGCAGTACTTC. The V and J genes are TRBV11-1 and TRBJ2-7; D ambiguous. CDR3 length equals 15 residues. Germline V lookup: CDR1 SGHAT, CDR2 FQDESV (reference sequence). The V end lost 5 bases, the J end lost 5 bases, and 19 bases lay between the germline ends.